This passage covers 27 T cell receptor beta chains from one sample sequenced in a study of cytomegalovirus exposure and HLA in healthy donors. Some clones are missing from TCRdb's copy, which holds only in-frame ones; the method was immunoSEQ multiplex PCR. The sample shows about 72,000 clones, 94% of them seen only once. The specimen sequenced was PBMCs. The receptors were sampled from a woman between 18 and 29 years old in good health and CMV-seropositive.

CDR3 loop: CASRETSRTYNEQFF. DNA for the CDR3: TGTGCCAGCAGGGAGACTAGCCGGACTTACAATGAGCAGTTCTTC. The chain uses TRBV25-1 and TRBJ2-1, with 7 bases that match TRBD2. The J segment lost 4 bases and the V segment lost 6 bases, leaving 9 bases of the junction unmatched. Germline-derived CDR1 and CDR2 are MGHDK and SYGVNS. The CDR3 is 15 residues long.

The CDR3 region is CASSPGLAGGYEQFF. CDR3 nucleotides: TGTGCCAGCAGCCCAGGACTAGCGGGAGGTTATGAGCAGTTCTTC. J is TRBJ2-1 and V is TRBV5-6; TRBD2 matches at 14 bases. The CDR3 loop spans 15 amino acids. With V trimmed by 4 bases and J by 8 bases, 5 bases remained unmatched. Germline lookup yields CDR1 SGHDT and CDR2 YYEEEE.

The CDR3 nucleotides are TGTGCCAGCAGTTTATCAGGGGACCGGGGAGGTCAGCCCCAGCATTTT. Amino acid sequence: CASSLSGDRGGQPQHF. The chain recombines TRBV27 with TRBJ1-5, with a possible D match to TRBD1 (5 bases). Germline V gene sequence: CDR1 MNHEY, CDR2 SMNVEV (reference sequence). The CDR3 has 16 residues. The ends were cut back, 0 bases at V and 6 bases at J, with 15 bases in the middle.

This clone occurred a few times. The CDR3 here is CASHHFFLAGGQETQYF. CDR3 sequence (DNA): TGTGCCAGCCACCACTTTTTTTTAGCGGGAGGGCAAGAGACCCAGTACTTC. The chain carries TRBV2 and TRBJ2-5, with 11 nucleotides matching TRBD2. V dropped 8 bases and J dropped 2; count of bases not matched to a gene: 13. The CDR3 is made up of 17 amino acids. CDR1 SNHLY and CDR2 FYNNEI come from the germline V gene.

This clone occurred once. The genes are TRBV9 and TRBJ2-7, with 9 bases fitting TRBD1. Per the germline V gene, CDR1 is SGDLS and CDR2 is YYNGEE. The CDR3 spans 15 residues. Trimming cost V 5 bases and J 0 bases; bases outside gene matches: 6. The CDR3 loop reads CASSAGQGGSYEQYF. The CDR3, as DNA: TGTGCCAGCAGTGCGGGACAGGGAGGCTCCTACGAGCAGTACTTC.

This chain joins TRBV10-1 and TRBJ2-7; 13 bases line up with TRBD2. With 3 bases clipped from V and 7 bases from J, the junction kept 9 bases outside the gene matches. The CDR3 consists of 16 residues. The germline gives CDR1 WNHNN, CDR2 SYGVQD (reference sequence). The CDR3 sequence: CASSESGLAGSGEQYF. The CDR3 nucleotides read TGCGCCAGCAGTGAATCGGGACTAGCGGGATCGGGAGAGCAGTACTTC.

The chain combines TRBV19 with TRBJ2-1; the match to TRBD2 covers 9 bases. V lost 3 bases and J lost 7; bases outside the gene matches: 4. Germline CDR1 and CDR2: LNHDA and SQIVND (reference sequence). The CDR3 has 14 amino acids. CDR3 DNA: TGTGCCAGTAGTATCCGGACTAGCGATAATGAGCAGTTCTTC. It codes for CASSIRTSDNEQFF.

This chain links TRBV19 with TRBJ1-3; 8 bases are a match to TRBD1. The V segment lost 5 bases and the J segment 4 bases; nucleotides outside the gene matches: 10. CDR1 and CDR2 (germline): LNHDA, SQIVND (reference sequence). The CDR3 runs to 16 residues. CDR3 protein: CASSLKDRAFGNTIYF. The CDR3 region has the DNA TGTGCCAGTAGTCTCAAGGACAGGGCTTTCGGAAACACCATATATTTT.

CDR3 DNA sequence: TGTGCCAGCAGCTTCCAGGGCACCTACAATGAGCAGTTCTTC. It yields the protein CASSFQGTYNEQFF. The genes are TRBV7-9 and TRBJ2-1, with D perhaps matching TRBD1 (5 bases). There are 14 residues in the CDR3. Trimming stripped 3 bases from V and 2 bases from J, with 8 bases between. Germline values: CDR1 SEHNR, CDR2 FQNEAQ (reference sequence).

The chain is built from TRBV10-3 and TRBJ1-1; 9 positions match TRBD1. The ends lost 5 bases at V and 4 bases at J; junction bases unmatched: 5. This CDR3 region has 14 residues. Germline V gives CDR1 ENHRY, CDR2 SYGVKD. The chain's CDR3 is CAISQQGAGTEAFF. CDR3 in DNA: TGTGCCATCAGTCAACAGGGGGCGGGCACTGAAGCTTTCTTT.

With respect to this clone: At one of its ends the junction is not consistent with the germline gene, which may arise from a read error. The gene calls are TRBV10-2 and TRBJ1-2; 8 nucleotides agree with TRBD1. CDR3 size: 13 residues. CDR1 and CDR2 from the germline V gene are WSHSY and SAAADI. The CDR3 is CASSESPGQASFF. CDR3 nucleotide sequence: TGCGCCAGCAGTGAGTCCCCGGGACAGGCGAGCTTCTTC.

V usage is TRBV15 and J usage is TRBJ2-1, with TRBD2 identical over 9 bases. The CDR3 is 14 residues long. Per the germline V gene, CDR1 is LNHNV and CDR2 is YYDKDF (reference sequence). J lost 7 bases, V lost 3 bases, and 4 bases had no gene match. CDR3 residues: CATSRAAGGNEQFF. In nucleotides, the CDR3 is TGTGCCACCAGCAGGGCAGCGGGAGGTAATGAGCAGTTCTTC.

This chain joins TRBV6-5 and TRBJ1-1; tentative D call: TRBD1 (5 bases). Looked up from germline, CDR1 is MNHEY and CDR2 is SVGAGI. There are 14 residues in the CDR3. The germline V and J ends were trimmed by 5 bases and 9 bases, with 19 bases remaining between them. CDR3 in DNA: TGTGCCAGCAGTCCCTCGAGCAGGGCTGGCAAAGCTTTCTTT. The encoded protein is CASSPSSRAGKAFF.

V usage is TRBV6-1 and J usage is TRBJ1-1; tentatively, D is TRBD1 (5 bases). Germline V lookup: CDR1 MNHNS, CDR2 SASEGT. Trimming cost V 2 bases and J 2 bases, with 9 bases left between them. The CDR3 sequence is 14 residues long. The CDR3 DNA reads as TGTGCCAGCAGTGAAAACAGGCATAACACTGAAGCTTTCTTT. Translation gives CASSENRHNTEAFF.

This chain uses TRBV19 with TRBJ2-3; 10 bases match TRBD1. This CDR3 is built from 14 residues. The J segment lost 4 bases and the V segment lost 5 bases, leaving 3 bases of the junction unmatched. Germline CDR1 is LNHDA and CDR2 is SQIVND (reference sequence). CDR3 bases: TGTGCCAGTAGTGTGGGACAGGGGTCAGATACGCAGTATTTT. Translated: CASSVGQGSDTQYF.

The CDR3 sequence is CASSQTGGYGYTF. In DNA form, the CDR3 reads TGCGCCAGCAGCCAGACAGGTGGCTATGGCTACACCTTC. The V and J genes are TRBV4-1 and TRBJ1-2; perhaps TRBD1 as D (6 bases). Germline V lookup: CDR1 MGHRA, CDR2 YSYEKL. Trimming removed 3 bases from V and 4 bases from J, with 9 bases in between. The CDR3 is 13 amino acids.

The chain joins TRBV5-4 to TRBJ1-6; the D gene is possibly TRBD1 (5 bases). V dropped 0 bases and J dropped 5 bases, with 12 bases sitting between them. CDR3 length: 16 residues. Germline V gene sequence: CDR1 SGHNT, CDR2 YYREEE (reference sequence). For the CDR3, the DNA is TGTGCCAGCAGCTTGGAACCCGGACACGATAATTCACCCCTCCACTTT. As protein: CASSLEPGHDNSPLHF.

The rearrangement joins TRBV20-1 to TRBJ2-1; D might be TRBD1 (6 bases). There are 11 residues in the CDR3. Trimming took 6 bases from V and 10 from J, leaving 13 bases between them. The germline gives CDR1 DFQATT, CDR2 SNEGSKA (reference sequence). CDR3 nucleotide sequence: TGCAGTGCATCGACCGACAGGGAGCAGTTCTTC. Amino acids: CSASTDREQFF.

The gene calls are TRBV4-2 and TRBJ2-1, with a tentative D call TRBD2 (5 bases). The CDR3 has 15 residues. Germline CDR1 LGHNA, CDR2 YNFKEQ. V was trimmed by 1 base and J by 7 bases, leaving 14 bases between them. For the CDR3, the DNA is TGTGCCAGCAGCCAAGGGGGAGAGGTAGGGAATGAGCAGTTCTTC. It encodes CASSQGGEVGNEQFF.

This chain uses TRBV27 with TRBJ2-5, with a weak D call TRBD1 (5 bases). The CDR3 extends over 14 amino acids. The germline gives CDR1 MNHEY, CDR2 SMNVEV (reference sequence). Deletions cut 5 bases from V and 7 bases from J, with 17 bases between. CDR3 residues: CASSGAPLPGTQYF. For the CDR3, the DNA is TGTGCCAGCAGTGGGGCTCCCCTCCCAGGGACCCAGTACTTC.

The J gene is TRBJ2-1, the V gene TRBV4-2, with 7 positions matching TRBD2. The V segment lost 1 base and the J segment 6 bases; nucleotides outside the gene matches: 6. CDR3 length: 15 residues. CDR1 and CDR2 (germline): LGHNA, YNFKEQ. The CDR3 loop is CASSQGPRESNEQFF. The CDR3 DNA follows: TGTGCCAGCAGCCAAGGCCCGCGGGAGTCCAATGAGCAGTTCTTC.

V is TRBV2 and J is TRBJ1-1, with no clear D. Germline V gene sequence: CDR1 SNHLY, CDR2 FYNNEI. This CDR3 region has 12 residues. Between the trimmed V and J ends, which lost 3 bases and 11 bases, there was a span of 13 bases. CDR3 sequence reads: CASSEGRDRAFF. The CDR3 region has the DNA TGTGCCAGCAGTGAGGGGAGGGATAGGGCTTTCTTT.

The chain uses TRBV7-9 and TRBJ2-7; D might be TRBD2 (6 bases). CDR1 is SEHNR, CDR2 FQNEAQ, per germline (reference sequence). This CDR3 has 14 residues. V lost 4 bases and J lost 3, with 13 bases in between. As DNA, the CDR3 is TGTGCCAGCAGCTCCGGGACGGGGGACTACGAGCAGTACTTC. Amino acids: CASSSGTGDYEQYF.

This rearrangement joins TRBV28 to TRBJ2-4, with TRBD2 as a possible D gene (5 bases). Germline values: CDR1 MDHEN, CDR2 SYDVKM. With 8 bases removed from V and 2 bases from J, the gap between germline ends came to 19 bases. The CDR3 is made up of 16 amino acids. CDR3 region: CASPPPPGFSKNIQYF. CDR3 nucleotide sequence: TGTGCCAGCCCGCCCCCCCCGGGGTTTTCCAAAAACATTCAGTACTTC.

This clone showed up just once. The chain has TRBV19 and TRBJ2-1; 11 nucleotides agree with TRBD2. Per the germline V gene, CDR1 is LNHDA and CDR2 is SQIVND (reference sequence). The V gene end was trimmed by 6 bases and the J gene end by 7 bases; junction bases not matched to a gene: 17. The CDR3 covers 18 residues. The CDR3 sequence: CASSTPPSGGFSLNEQFF. For the CDR3, the DNA is TGTGCCAGTAGCACCCCCCCTAGCGGGGGGTTTAGCCTTAATGAGCAGTTCTTC.

This chain links TRBV5-4 with TRBJ2-7, with 9 bases lining up with TRBD1. Germline values: CDR1 SGHNT, CDR2 YYREEE (reference sequence). This CDR3 spans 14 amino acids. The junction had 6 bases not matched to a gene; V was cut back by 4 bases and J by 4 bases. The CDR3 bases are TGTGCCAGCAGCCCCGGGACAGGGTTTTACGAGCAGTACTTC. Its translation: CASSPGTGFYEQYF.

The rearrangement uses TRBV19 and TRBJ1-2; D perhaps matches TRBD1 (6 bases). There are 15 residues in the CDR3. CDR1 is LNHDA and CDR2 is SQIVND in the germline V gene (reference sequence). Trimming removed 4 bases from V and 2 bases from J, with 14 bases in between. As DNA, the CDR3 is TGTGCCAGTAGTAGGCAGGCAGGGGAGAACTATGGCTACACCTTC. Its protein product is CASSRQAGENYGYTF.